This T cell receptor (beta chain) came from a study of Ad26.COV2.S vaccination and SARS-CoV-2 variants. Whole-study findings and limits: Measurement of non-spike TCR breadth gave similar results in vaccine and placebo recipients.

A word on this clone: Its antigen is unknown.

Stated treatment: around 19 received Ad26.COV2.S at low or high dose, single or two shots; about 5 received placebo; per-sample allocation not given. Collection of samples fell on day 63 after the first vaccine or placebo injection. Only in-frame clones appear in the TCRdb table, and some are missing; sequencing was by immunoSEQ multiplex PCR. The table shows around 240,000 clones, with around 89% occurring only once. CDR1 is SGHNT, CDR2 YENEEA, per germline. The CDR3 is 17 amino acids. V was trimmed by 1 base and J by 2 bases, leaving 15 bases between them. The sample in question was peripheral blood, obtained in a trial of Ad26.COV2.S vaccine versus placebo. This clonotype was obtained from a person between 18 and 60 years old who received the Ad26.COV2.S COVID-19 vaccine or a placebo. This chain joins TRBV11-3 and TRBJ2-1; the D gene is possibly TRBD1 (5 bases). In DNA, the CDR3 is TGTGCCAGCAGCTTAGGGGCAGGGCATCCGGCCTACAATGAGCAGTTCTTC. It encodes CASSLGAGHPAYNEQFF.